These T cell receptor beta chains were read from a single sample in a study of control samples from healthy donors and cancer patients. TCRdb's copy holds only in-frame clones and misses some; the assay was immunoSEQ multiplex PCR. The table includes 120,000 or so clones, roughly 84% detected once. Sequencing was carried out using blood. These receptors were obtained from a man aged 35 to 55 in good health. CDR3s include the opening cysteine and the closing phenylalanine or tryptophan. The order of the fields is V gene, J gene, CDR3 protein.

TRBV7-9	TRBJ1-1	CASSLDPLRRTEAFF
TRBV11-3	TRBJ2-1	CASSLVEEQFF
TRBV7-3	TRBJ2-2	CASSQPGENTGELFF
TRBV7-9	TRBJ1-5	CASSLVGQPQHF
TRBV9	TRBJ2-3	CASSVRHMAGGRDTQYF
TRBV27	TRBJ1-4	CASSSERQGRGEKLFF
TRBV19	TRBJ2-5	CASSMLAGGIQETQYF
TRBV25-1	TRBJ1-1	CASTQSILREAFF
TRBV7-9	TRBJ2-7	CASTPTGGASYEQYF
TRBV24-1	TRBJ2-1	CATSVGTIEQFF
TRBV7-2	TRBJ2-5	CASSLGLMGVETQYF
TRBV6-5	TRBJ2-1	CASSRVGTHNEQFF
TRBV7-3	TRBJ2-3	CASSQGLADTQYF
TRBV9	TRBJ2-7	CASSVQDYPYEQYF
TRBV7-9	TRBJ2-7	CASSPRQGKGYEQYF
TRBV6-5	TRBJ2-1	CASTPFKGVNEQFF
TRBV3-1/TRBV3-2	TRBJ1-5	CASSQNRQRPQHF
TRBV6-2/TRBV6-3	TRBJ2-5	CASSSQLAGGPLGETQYF
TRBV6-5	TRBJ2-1	CASRLSWGSDEQFF
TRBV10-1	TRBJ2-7	CASSEDGVTYEQYF
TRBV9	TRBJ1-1	CASSVDQNTEAFF
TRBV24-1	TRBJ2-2	CATSDPDSANTGELFF
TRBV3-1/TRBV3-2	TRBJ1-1	CASSQGGGQEAFF